What follows describes a single T cell receptor beta chain. Its antigen is as yet unknown. TCRdb analysed the multiplex PCR reads with MiXCR anew, one entry per CDR3 protein. The table has over 150,000 distinct CDR3 sequences, approximately 33% seen once; the top ten hold more than 4%. The lymph nodes were axillary draining lymph nodes from breast cancer patients. Germline V lookup: CDR1 SNHLY, CDR2 FYNNEI. This CDR3 is built from 15 residues. Trimming pared 8 bases from V and 5 bases from J, leaving 19 bases between. This sample was taken from a study of breast tumors, draining lymph nodes, adjacent tissues. Findings of the study overall: Tumor TCR diversity was below lymph nodes but above nontumor tissue. Tumor T cell lymph node origin was a supported hypothesis, not proven. Most tumor T cells seemingly derive from lymph node, then expand in tumor. Compared with basal-like, luminal-like tumors shared significantly more repertoire with nontumor tissue.

The TCR was taken from a female donor with breast cancer. Some clones in this sample may be carry-over from other donors' samples. The chain uses TRBV2 and TRBJ1-5; a weak D match, TRBD1 (5 bases). Sequenced sample: axillary lymph node tissue. The CDR3 region has the DNA TGTGCCAGCGGGGGACTAGGGCCGGGGGATCAGCCCCAGCATTTT. Amino acid sequence: CASGGLGPGDQPQHF. The variable domain in full, with the rest retrieved from reference TRBV2 and TRBJ1-5, is EPEVTQTPSHQVTQMGQEVILRCVPISNHLYFYWYRQILGQKVEFLVSFYNNEISEKSEIFDDQFSVERPDGSNFTLKIRSTKLEDSAMYFCASGGLGPGDQPQHFGDGTRLSIL.